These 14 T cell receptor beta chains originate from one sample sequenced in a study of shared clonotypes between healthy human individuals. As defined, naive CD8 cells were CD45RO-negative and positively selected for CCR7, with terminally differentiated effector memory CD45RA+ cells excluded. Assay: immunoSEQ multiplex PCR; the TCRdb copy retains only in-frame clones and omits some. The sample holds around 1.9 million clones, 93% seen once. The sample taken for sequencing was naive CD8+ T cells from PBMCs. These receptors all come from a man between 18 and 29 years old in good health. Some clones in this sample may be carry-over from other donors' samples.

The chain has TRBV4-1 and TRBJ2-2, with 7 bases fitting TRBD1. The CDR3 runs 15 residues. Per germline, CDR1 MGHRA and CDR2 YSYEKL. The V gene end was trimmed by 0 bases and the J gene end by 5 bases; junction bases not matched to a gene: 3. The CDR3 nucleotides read TGCGCCAGCAGCCAAGAAGGGACAGTGACCGGGGAGCTGTTTTTT. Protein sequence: CASSQEGTVTGELFF.

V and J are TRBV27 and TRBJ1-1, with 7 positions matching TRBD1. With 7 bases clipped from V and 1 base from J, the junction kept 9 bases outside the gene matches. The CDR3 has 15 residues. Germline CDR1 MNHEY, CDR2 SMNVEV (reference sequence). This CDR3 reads CASIGAGGRNTEAFF. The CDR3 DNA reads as TGTGCCAGCATAGGAGCAGGGGGAAGGAACACTGAAGCTTTCTTT.

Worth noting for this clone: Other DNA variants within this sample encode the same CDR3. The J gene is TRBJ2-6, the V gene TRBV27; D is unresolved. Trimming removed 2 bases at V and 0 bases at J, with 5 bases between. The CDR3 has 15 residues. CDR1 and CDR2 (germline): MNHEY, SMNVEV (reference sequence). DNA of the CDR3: TGTGCCAGCAGTTTACGAGCCTCTGGGGCCAACGTCCTGACTTTC. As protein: CASSLRASGANVLTF.

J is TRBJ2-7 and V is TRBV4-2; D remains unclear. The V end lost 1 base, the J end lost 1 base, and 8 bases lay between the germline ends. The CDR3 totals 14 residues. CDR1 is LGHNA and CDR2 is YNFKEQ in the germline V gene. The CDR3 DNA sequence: TGTGCCAGCAGCCAAGGGGTAATTTCCTACGAGCAGTACTTC. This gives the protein CASSQGVISYEQYF.

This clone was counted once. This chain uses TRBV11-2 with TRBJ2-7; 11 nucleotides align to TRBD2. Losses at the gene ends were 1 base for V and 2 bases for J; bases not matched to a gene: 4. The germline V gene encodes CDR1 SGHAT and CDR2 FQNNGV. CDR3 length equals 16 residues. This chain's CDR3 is CASSLGAGLAAYEQYF. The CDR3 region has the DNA TGTGCCAGCAGCTTAGGGGCGGGACTAGCGGCCTACGAGCAGTACTTC.

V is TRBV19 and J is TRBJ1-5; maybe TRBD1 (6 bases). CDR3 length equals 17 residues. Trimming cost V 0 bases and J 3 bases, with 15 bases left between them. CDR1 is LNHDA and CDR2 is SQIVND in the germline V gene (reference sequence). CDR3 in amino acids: CASSIDTGWASNQPQHF. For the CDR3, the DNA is TGTGCCAGTAGTATAGATACAGGGTGGGCGTCCAATCAGCCCCAGCATTTT. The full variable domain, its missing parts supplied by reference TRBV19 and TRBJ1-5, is DGGITQSPKYLFRKEGQNVTLSCEQNLNHDAMYWYRQDPGQGLRLIYYSQIVNDFQKGDIAEGYSVSREKKESFPLTVTSAQKNPTAFYLCASSIDTGWASNQPQHFGDGTRLSIL.

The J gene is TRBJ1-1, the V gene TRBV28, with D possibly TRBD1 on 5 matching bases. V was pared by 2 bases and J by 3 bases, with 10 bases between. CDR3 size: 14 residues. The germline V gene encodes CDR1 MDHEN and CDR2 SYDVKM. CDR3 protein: CASSLGGEDTEAFF. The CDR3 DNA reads TGTGCCAGCAGTTTAGGGGGGGAGGACACTGAAGCTTTCTTT.

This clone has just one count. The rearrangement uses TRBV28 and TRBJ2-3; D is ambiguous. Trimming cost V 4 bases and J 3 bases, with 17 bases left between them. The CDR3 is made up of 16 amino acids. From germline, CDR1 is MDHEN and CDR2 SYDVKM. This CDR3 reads CASSYPTRGDTDTQYF. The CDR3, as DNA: TGTGCCAGCAGTTACCCCACTCGCGGCGATACAGATACGCAGTATTTT.

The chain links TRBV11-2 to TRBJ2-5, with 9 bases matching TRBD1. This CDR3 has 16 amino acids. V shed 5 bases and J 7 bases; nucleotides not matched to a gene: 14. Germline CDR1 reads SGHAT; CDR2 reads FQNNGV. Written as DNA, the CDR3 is TGTGCCAGCAGCGAAGAATACAGGGGGCTGAAAGGGACCCAGTACTTC. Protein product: CASSEEYRGLKGTQYF.

CDR3 DNA: TGTGCCAGCAGCTCGGGGTCCTGGGGCTACACCTTC. Its translation is CASSSGSWGYTF. This chain connects TRBV13 to TRBJ1-2; D not resolved. V gave up 4 bases and J gave up 8 bases, with 11 bases separating them. The CDR3 runs 12 residues. In germline, CDR1 is PRHDT, CDR2 FYEKMQ (reference sequence).

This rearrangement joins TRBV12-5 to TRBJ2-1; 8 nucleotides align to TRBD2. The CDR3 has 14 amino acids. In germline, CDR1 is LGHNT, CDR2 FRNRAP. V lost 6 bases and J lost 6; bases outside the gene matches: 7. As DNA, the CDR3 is TGTGCTAGTGGCCACCTCGGGACTAGCAATGAGCAGTTCTTC. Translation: CASGHLGTSNEQFF.

CDR3 nucleotides: TGTGCCAGCAGTTTTCTTCCGGCAGGTCGTAACTATGGCTACACCTTC. This sequence encodes CASSFLPAGRNYGYTF. This chain joins TRBV27 and TRBJ1-2; D unresolved. The CDR3 has 16 amino acids. Per germline, CDR1 MNHEY and CDR2 SMNVEV (reference sequence). The germline V and J ends were trimmed by 3 bases and 1 base, with 15 bases remaining between them.

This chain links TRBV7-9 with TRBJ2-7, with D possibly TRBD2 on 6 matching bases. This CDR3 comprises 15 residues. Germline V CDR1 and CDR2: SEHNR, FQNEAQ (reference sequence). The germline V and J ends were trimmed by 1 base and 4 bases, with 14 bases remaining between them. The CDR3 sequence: CASSLGGGIDYEQYF. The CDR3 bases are TGTGCCAGCAGCTTAGGGGGAGGAATCGATTACGAGCAGTACTTC. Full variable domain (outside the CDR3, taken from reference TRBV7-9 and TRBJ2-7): DTGVSQNPRHKITKRGQNVTFRCDPISEHNRLYWYRQTLGQGPEFLTYFQNEAQLEKSRLLSDRFSAERPKGSFSTLEIQRTEQGDSAMYLCASSLGGGIDYEQYFGPGTRLTVT.

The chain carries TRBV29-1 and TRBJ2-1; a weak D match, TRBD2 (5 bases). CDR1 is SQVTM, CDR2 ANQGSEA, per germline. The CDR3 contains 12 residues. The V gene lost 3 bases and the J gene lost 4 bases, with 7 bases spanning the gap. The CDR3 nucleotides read TGCAGCGTTGAGGAGGCTTACAATGAGCAGTTCTTC. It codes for CSVEEAYNEQFF.